A single sample is the source of the 30 T cell receptor beta chains below, sequenced in a study of beta chain features in type 1 diabetes. Points from the study as a whole: Type 1 diabetes patients had moderately but significantly shorter TCRB CDR3s in all four CD4+ subsets.

All of the isolated RNA was reverse transcribed, so expressed TCRB transcripts were sequenced. Clones were sequenced by immunoSEQ multiplex PCR, and TCRdb holds only the in-frame ones, with some missing. The sample lists approximately 120,000 clones, around 15% occurring once. Their antigens are not known. Sequences were obtained from central memory CD4+ T cells from blood. The receptors were gathered from a man aged 18 to 29 with type 1 diabetes.

The table lists this clone with a count of one. V is TRBV6-5 and J is TRBJ1-1; no firm D call. V shed 5 bases and J shed 0 bases, with 7 bases lying between them. There are 13 residues in the CDR3. Germline CDR1 MNHEY, CDR2 SVGAGI. This CDR3 reads CASSRGLNTEAFF. The DNA for the CDR3 is TGTGCCAGCAGTCGAGGGCTGAACACTGAAGCTTTCTTT.

The chain couples TRBV10-3 to TRBJ2-5; the match to TRBD2 covers 13 bases. The junction had 3 bases not matched to a gene; V was cut back by 5 bases and J by 0 bases. Germline V gene lookup returns CDR1 ENHRY and CDR2 SYGVKD. The CDR3 is 16 amino acids. In nucleotides, the CDR3 is TGTGCCATCAGTTACGGACTAGCGGGGGACCAAGAGACCCAGTACTTC. Residues: CAISYGLAGDQETQYF.

This clone was counted only a few times. The rearrangement links TRBV18 to TRBJ2-3; 9 bases agree with TRBD2. The CDR3 is made up of 16 amino acids. Germline CDR1 KGHSH, CDR2 LQKENI. J lost 2 bases, V lost 1 base, and 4 bases had no gene match. DNA of the CDR3: TGTGCCAGCTCACCACGGCTAGCGGGAATCACAGATACGCAGTATTTT. Translated, it gives CASSPRLAGITDTQYF.

This clone was observed many times. The chain has TRBV4-1 and TRBJ2-3; maybe TRBD2 (5 bases). This CDR3 has 17 amino acids. Germline values: CDR1 MGHRA, CDR2 YSYEKL. The V and J ends lost 1 base and 0 bases respectively, with 14 bases between them. The CDR3 coding sequence is TGCGCCAGCAGCCAAGGGCGCCGCGGGCGCAGCACAGATACGCAGTATTTT. Its translation: CASSQGRRGRSTDTQYF.

The table lists this clone with a few counts. The chain carries TRBV7-6 and TRBJ2-3, with 7 bases identical to TRBD2. The V gene end was trimmed by 9 bases and the J gene end by 0 bases; junction bases not matched to a gene: 3. Looked up from germline, CDR1 is SGHVS and CDR2 is FNYEAQ. The CDR3 totals 13 residues. The CDR3 nucleotides read TGTGCCAGTCGGCGGGGGAGCACAGATACGCAGTATTTT. Translating it yields CASRRGSTDTQYF.

This chain connects TRBV11-3 to TRBJ2-7, with 8 nucleotides matching TRBD2. CDR3 length: 13 amino acids. Germline V gives CDR1 SGHNT, CDR2 YENEEA. J lost 4 bases, V lost 9 bases, and 8 bases had no gene match. CDR3 nucleotides: TGTGCCAGATCAGCGGGAGCGACTTACGAGCAGTACTTC. Protein product: CARSAGATYEQYF.

V gene TRBV14 combines with J gene TRBJ1-1; TRBD1 is a possible D gene (5 bases). The CDR3 is made up of 14 amino acids. V was cut by 2 bases and J by 4 bases, with 11 bases left in between. Germline-derived CDR1 and CDR2 are SGHDN and FVKESK. This CDR3 is CASSQQGSGTEAFF. CDR3 nucleotide sequence: TGTGCCAGCAGCCAACAGGGTTCGGGCACTGAAGCTTTCTTT. Looking up the rest from reference TRBV14 and TRBJ1-1 gives the full variable domain: EAGVTQFPSHSVIEKGQTVTLRCDPISGHDNLYWYRRVMGKEIKFLLHFVKESKQDESGMPNNRFLAERTGGTYSTLKVQPAELEDSGVYFCASSQQGSGTEAFFGQGTRLTVV.

This clone was recorded a few times. The V call is TRBV27, the J call TRBJ2-5, with a tentative D call TRBD1 (6 bases). This CDR3 spans 14 amino acids. CDR1 and CDR2 (germline): MNHEY, SMNVEV (reference sequence). V gave up 1 base and J gave up 2 bases, with 8 bases separating them. CDR3 loop: CASSLWGQQETQYF. The CDR3, as DNA: TGTGCCAGCAGTTTATGGGGACAACAAGAGACCCAGTACTTC.

This clone was detected only a few times. The CDR3 loop reads CASSLSGGNSYEQYF. CDR3 sequence (DNA): TGTGCCAGCAGTCTTAGCGGGGGGAACTCCTACGAGCAGTACTTC. This rearrangement joins TRBV7-2 to TRBJ2-7; 10 nucleotides align to TRBD2. This CDR3 region has 15 residues. V lost 6 bases, J lost 0 bases, and 5 bases stayed unmatched. Germline V gene sequence: CDR1 SGHTA, CDR2 FQGNSA.

The chain links TRBV11-1 to TRBJ2-1, with D uncertain. The CDR3 loop spans 15 amino acids. CDR1 and CDR2 from the germline V gene are SGHAT and FQDESV (reference sequence). V was shortened by 2 bases and J by 6 bases, with 14 bases between the two germline ends. CDR3 sequence (DNA): TGTGCCAGCAGCTTACCGAGGCGACTGGGCAATGAGCAGTTCTTC. It yields the protein CASSLPRRLGNEQFF.

This clone was seen ten or more times. CDR3 coding DNA: TGTGCCAGCAGACCGGGCCTTAGCACAGATACGCAGTATTTT. Translating it yields CASRPGLSTDTQYF. The V and J genes are TRBV27 and TRBJ2-3; D is unclear. V gave up 6 bases and J gave up 0 bases, with 10 bases separating them. This CDR3 has 14 amino acids. Per germline, CDR1 MNHEY and CDR2 SMNVEV (reference sequence).

The CDR3 region has the DNA TGTGCCAGTCGACAGGGCACAAATCAGCCCCAGCATTTT. It is translated as CASRQGTNQPQHF. The genes are TRBV19 and TRBJ1-5; 7 bases are shared with TRBD1. The CDR3 totals 13 residues. Germline V CDR1 and CDR2: LNHDA, SQIVND (reference sequence). Trimming cost V 8 bases and J 4 bases; bases outside gene matches: 5.

V gene TRBV6-5 combines with J gene TRBJ2-7; 10 bases line up with TRBD2. The germline V gene encodes CDR1 MNHEY and CDR2 SVGAGI. J gave up 4 bases and V 0 bases, and 6 bases lay outside the gene matches. The CDR3 has 16 residues. The CDR3 nucleotides are TGTGCCAGCAGTTACTCGATAGCTAGCGGGAGTTACGAGCAGTACTTC. Translated, it gives CASSYSIASGSYEQYF.

This clone has at least ten counts. V and J are TRBV6-5 and TRBJ1-1; TRBD1 is a possible D gene (5 bases). CDR3 length: 15 residues. Trimming cost V 0 bases and J 0 bases, with 8 bases left between them. Germline V gene lookup returns CDR1 MNHEY and CDR2 SVGAGI. Here the CDR3 reads CASSYSTDMNTEAFF. The DNA of the CDR3 is TGTGCCAGCAGTTACTCGACAGATATGAACACTGAAGCTTTCTTT.

The chain joins TRBV25-1 to TRBJ2-1, with TRBD2 identical over 9 bases. Germline values: CDR1 MGHDK, CDR2 SYGVNS. This CDR3 contains 15 residues. V was pared by 6 bases and J by 2 bases, with 5 bases of the junction left unmatched. The CDR3 here is CASRVAGEPYNEQFF. In DNA form, the CDR3 reads TGTGCCAGCAGAGTAGCGGGAGAACCCTACAATGAGCAGTTCTTC.

This rearrangement joins TRBV7-2 to TRBJ1-3; perhaps TRBD1 as D (5 bases). The V end lost 3 bases, the J end lost 0 bases, and 15 bases lay between the germline ends. The CDR3 has 17 amino acids. Germline V gene lookup returns CDR1 SGHTA and CDR2 FQGNSA. The CDR3: CASSFTPGLSSGNTIYF. CDR3 DNA: TGTGCCAGCAGCTTTACTCCGGGGCTAAGCTCTGGAAACACCATATATTTT. The full variable domain, completed using reference TRBV7-2 and TRBJ1-3, is GAGVSQSPSNKVTEKGKDVELRCDPISGHTALYWYRQSLGQGLEFLIYFQGNSAPDKSGLPSDRFSAERTGGSVSTLTIQRTQQEDSAVYLCASSFTPGLSSGNTIYFGEGSWLTVV.

This clone was seen only a few times. Here the CDR3 DNA reads TGCGCCAGCAGCGCCTCAGGGTCAGGGGATTCAGATACGCAGTATTTT. It specifies CASSASGSGDSDTQYF. J is TRBJ2-3 and V is TRBV5-1; D is perhaps TRBD1 (6 bases). CDR1 and CDR2 from the germline V gene are SGHRS and YFSETQ. This CDR3 is built from 16 residues. With 4 bases removed from V and 4 bases from J, the gap between germline ends came to 19 bases.

This clone was recorded a few times. The chain links TRBV15 to TRBJ2-7, with 12 bases aligning to TRBD2. This CDR3 is 16 amino acids long. The germline gives CDR1 LNHNV, CDR2 YYDKDF (reference sequence). The junction had 5 bases not matched to a gene; V was cut back by 3 bases and J by 2 bases. The CDR3 region is CATSRGLAGSTYEQYF. In DNA, the CDR3 is TGTGCCACCAGCAGGGGACTAGCGGGCTCAACCTACGAGCAGTACTTC. Drawing the rest from reference TRBV15 and TRBJ2-7, the complete variable domain is DAMVIQNPRYQVTQFGKPVTLSCSQTLNHNVMYWYQQKSSQAPKLLFHYYDKDFNNEADTPDNFQSRRPNTSFCFLDIRSPGLGDTAMYLCATSRGLAGSTYEQYFGPGTRLTVT.

This clone was found a few times. The V gene is TRBV9, the J gene TRBJ2-5; the match to TRBD2 covers 7 bases. The J segment lost 0 bases and the V segment lost 5 bases, leaving 10 bases of the junction unmatched. Germline CDR1 SGDLS, CDR2 YYNGEE. CDR3 length: 16 amino acids. The CDR3 nucleotides are TGTGCCAGCAGTCTTAATGTCGGGGGGTACCAAGAGACCCAGTACTTC. This gives the protein CASSLNVGGYQETQYF.

The V gene is TRBV4-3, the J gene TRBJ1-6, with TRBD1 matching over 8 bases. The germline gives CDR1 LGHNA, CDR2 YSLEER. The length of the CDR3 is 15 residues. Trimming took 4 bases from V and 5 from J; bases not matched to a gene: 4. CDR3 nucleotide sequence: TGCGCCAGCAGCCGGCGGACAGGGAATAATTCACCCCTCCACTTT. Its protein is CASSRRTGNNSPLHF.

This clone showed up just a few times. CDR3 sequence reads: CAWRHTTDSRIAFF. Here the CDR3 DNA reads TGTGCCTGGAGACACACCACGGACAGCAGGATCGCTTTCTTT. V is TRBV30 and J is TRBJ1-1; the D gene is possibly TRBD1 (6 bases). The ends were cut back, 3 bases at V and 11 bases at J, with 22 bases in the middle. The CDR3 contains 14 residues. CDR1 and CDR2 (germline): GTSNPN, SVGIG (reference sequence).

This clone was found a few times. The V call is TRBV6-5, the J call TRBJ2-5; a possible D gene is TRBD2 (6 bases). Germline CDR1 reads MNHEY; CDR2 reads SVGAGI. This CDR3 has 12 residues. Trimming cost V 10 bases and J 7 bases, with 16 bases left between them. The CDR3: CATAGTRGTQYF. CDR3 sequence (DNA): TGTGCCACCGCAGGGACTCGAGGGACCCAGTACTTC.

In this sample, this clone turned up many times. The chain carries TRBV4-3 and TRBJ2-5; TRBD2 matches 8 bases. Germline V gene lookup returns CDR1 LGHNA and CDR2 YSLEER. The CDR3 covers 19 residues. V dropped 1 base and J dropped 2; count of bases not matched to a gene: 15. The chain's CDR3 is CASSQGAVGGLAGQETQYF. The DNA for the CDR3 is TGCGCCAGCAGCCAAGGAGCGGTTGGAGGACTAGCTGGACAAGAGACCCAGTACTTC.

This clone occurred a few times. V is TRBV4-1 and J is TRBJ2-2, with no clear D. Germline CDR1 and CDR2: MGHRA and YSYEKL. Trimming took off 0 bases at V and 3 bases at J, with 17 bases between the two ends. This CDR3 has 18 amino acids. CDR3 sequence reads: CASSQDSALRTYTGELFF. The CDR3 region has the DNA TGCGCCAGCAGCCAAGATTCAGCCCTCCGCACTTACACCGGGGAGCTGTTTTTT.

The sample holds many counts of this clone. The sample carries other DNA sequences with the same CDR3. The genes are TRBV30 and TRBJ1-5, with D perhaps matching TRBD1 (6 bases). Trimming removed 0 bases from V and 6 bases from J, with 12 bases in between. Germline values: CDR1 GTSNPN, CDR2 SVGIG (reference sequence). The CDR3 runs 14 residues. The CDR3 sequence is CAWSVGGGSQPQHF. The CDR3 DNA reads TGTGCCTGGAGTGTAGGGGGGGGCAGTCAGCCCCAGCATTTT.

J is TRBJ2-3 and V is TRBV19, with D possibly called TRBD1 or TRBD2 (6 bases each). The CDR3 sequence is 15 residues long. Trimming shortened V by 5 bases and J by 2 bases, and 14 bases separated the two germline ends. The germline V gene encodes CDR1 LNHDA and CDR2 SQIVND (reference sequence). The CDR3 is CASSARGANTDTQYF. The CDR3 region has the DNA TGTGCCAGTAGTGCAAGGGGGGCCAACACAGATACGCAGTATTTT.

This clone came up a few times. The chain carries TRBV9 and TRBJ2-1; D is uncertain. This CDR3 has 13 residues. Germline V gene lookup returns CDR1 SGDLS and CDR2 YYNGEE. V dropped 0 bases and J dropped 9 bases, with 10 bases sitting between them. The CDR3 region has the DNA TGTGCCAGCAGCGTAGCAGGATGGGGTGAGCAGTTCTTC. This gives the protein CASSVAGWGEQFF.

This clone was seen only a few times. The V gene is TRBV19, the J gene TRBJ2-3; 8 bases fit TRBD2. The CDR3 totals 18 residues. J was trimmed by 2 bases and V by 3 bases; bases with no gene match: 13. CDR1 and CDR2 (germline): LNHDA, SQIVND (reference sequence). In nucleotides, the CDR3 is TGTGCCAGTAGTATTAAAGGCTCGGTAGCGGGGTCCACAGATACGCAGTATTTT. This codes for CASSIKGSVAGSTDTQYF.

This clone appeared a few times. A read error may produce the germline difference seen at one junction end. The chain joins TRBV7-9 to TRBJ1-1; TRBD1 aligns across 8 bases. Germline CDR1 and CDR2: SEHNR and FQNEAQ (reference sequence). The CDR3 totals 13 residues. CDR3 sequence (DNA): TGTGCCAGCAGCTTAGGCGGTCAGGGGGCGCTTACCTTT. Translation gives CASSLGGQGALTF.

This clone was observed a few times. The CDR3, as DNA: TGTGCCAGCACCCTAAAGACCTACGGGGAGCTGTTTTTT. It is translated as CASTLKTYGELFF. The V call is TRBV7-2, the J call TRBJ2-2; D not certain. Germline V gives CDR1 SGHTA, CDR2 FQGNSA. This CDR3 has 13 amino acids. Trimming removed 7 bases from V and 7 bases from J, with 13 bases in between.